This TCR beta chain stems from a study of early T cells in non-severe SARS-CoV-2 infection. This CDR3 region has 13 residues. This clonotype was seen many times. Unique molecular identifiers tagged individual cDNA molecules. TCRdb analysed the 5' RACE reads with MiXCR anew, one entry per CDR3 protein. The sample carries 100,000 to 140,000 distinct CDR3 sequences, around 10% recorded once. The V and J genes are TRBV21-1 and TRBJ1-4; the table's D call, TRBD1, has no DNA check behind it. TRBV21-1 is recorded as a pseudogene. This receptor was obtained from an adult who was a healthcare worker with PCR-confirmed SARS-CoV-2 infection or an uninfected control (not recorded which). Sequenced sample: whole blood. CDR3 in amino acids: CASSNVTGEKLFF. In DNA, the CDR3 is TGTGCCAGCAGCAACGTTACAGGGGAAAAACTGTTTTTT.